The 6 T cell receptor beta chains given below trace back to one sample, sequenced in a study of blood T cell repertoires in COVID-19. The method was immunoSEQ multiplex PCR; TCRdb's version includes in-frame clones alone and lacks a portion of them. In the table there are fewer than 75,000 clones, more than 70% of which are singletons. Sequenced input: peripheral blood. The receptors here all came from a man aged 55 to 70 with active or convalescent COVID-19.

V usage is TRBV19 and J usage is TRBJ2-1; TRBD1 matches at 7 bases. Germline V CDR1 and CDR2: LNHDA, SQIVND (reference sequence). With 5 bases clipped from V and 3 bases from J, the junction kept 7 bases outside the gene matches. The CDR3 sequence is 15 residues long. CDR3: CASSPDRVDYNEQFF. CDR3 DNA sequence: TGTGCCAGTAGTCCCGACAGGGTTGACTACAATGAGCAGTTCTTC.

The CDR3, as DNA: TGCGCCAGCAGCGACCCCGACCGGGGAAAGACCCAGTACTTC. This sequence encodes CASSDPDRGKTQYF. The chain carries TRBV10-1 and TRBJ2-5; D might be TRBD2 (5 bases). This CDR3 contains 14 residues. V lost 6 bases and J 6 bases, leaving 17 bases between the germline ends. From germline, CDR1 is WNHNN and CDR2 SYGVQD (reference sequence).

The chain recombines TRBV7-9 with TRBJ2-2, with TRBD2 matching over 8 bases. V was pared by 4 bases and J by 9 bases, with 4 bases of the junction left unmatched. This CDR3 has 13 residues. The germline V gene has CDR1 SEHNR and CDR2 FQNEAQ (reference sequence). CDR3 protein: CASSSSGSRELFF. The CDR3 coding sequence is TGTGCCAGCAGCTCAAGCGGGAGCCGGGAGCTGTTTTTT.

This clone was seen just once. The rearrangement uses TRBV4-1 and TRBJ2-1; 11 nucleotides line up with TRBD2. Germline lookup yields CDR1 MGHRA and CDR2 YSYEKL. V dropped 2 bases and J dropped 8; count of bases not matched to a gene: 11. This CDR3 region has 17 residues. CDR3 region: CASSQKLTSGARDEQFF. CDR3 bases: TGCGCCAGCAGCCAAAAATTGACTAGCGGGGCCAGAGATGAGCAGTTCTTC.

V gene TRBV12-3 or TRBV12-4 combines with J gene TRBJ2-3; D perhaps matches TRBD2 (6 bases). Trimming cost V 4 bases and J 6 bases, with 8 bases left between them. This CDR3 has 12 residues. CDR3 loop: CASSWRDDTQYF. DNA of the CDR3: TGTGCCAGCAGTTGGAGGGACGATACGCAGTATTTT.

The chain couples TRBV11-2 to TRBJ2-2, with a tentative D call TRBD1 (6 bases). The CDR3 is 14 amino acids. Germline values: CDR1 SGHAT, CDR2 FQNNGV. V lost 5 bases to trimming and J lost 5 bases, with 12 bases between them. DNA of the CDR3: TGTGCCAGCAGCCCCGGACAGAAAACCGGGGAGCTGTTTTTT. Translated, it gives CASSPGQKTGELFF. Combining the CDR3 with reference TRBV11-2 and TRBJ2-2 gives the whole variable domain EAGVAQSPRYKIIEKRQSVAFWCNPISGHATLYWYQQILGQGPKLLIQFQNNGVVDDSQLPKDRFSAERLKGVDSTLKIQPAKLEDSAVYLCASSPGQKTGELFFGEGSRLTVL.